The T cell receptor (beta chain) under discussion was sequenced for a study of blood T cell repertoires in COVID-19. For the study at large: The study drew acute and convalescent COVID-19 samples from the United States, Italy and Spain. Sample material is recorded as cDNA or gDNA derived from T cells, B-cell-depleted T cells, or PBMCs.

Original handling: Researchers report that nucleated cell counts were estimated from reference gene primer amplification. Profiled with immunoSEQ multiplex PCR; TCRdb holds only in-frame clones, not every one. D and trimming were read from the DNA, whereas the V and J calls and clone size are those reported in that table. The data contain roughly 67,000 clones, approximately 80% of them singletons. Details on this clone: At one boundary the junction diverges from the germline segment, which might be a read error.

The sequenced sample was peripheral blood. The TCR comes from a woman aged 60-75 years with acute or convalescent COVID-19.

Here the CDR3 reads CATSDRGGGSGEQFF. In DNA, the CDR3 is TGCGCCACCAGCGATCGGGGGGGCGGGAGCGGTGAGCAGTTCTTC. The chain is built from TRBV5-1 and TRBJ2-1; TRBD2 matches 8 bases. This CDR3 is built from 15 residues. Germline V gene data show CDR1 as SGHRS and CDR2 as YFSETQ.